These 20 T cell receptor beta chains share one sample of origin, sequenced in a study of blood T cell repertoires in COVID-19. Libraries were prepared by immunoSEQ multiplex PCR; TCRdb keeps only in-frame clonotypes and omits some of them. The data show fewer than 90,000 clones, approximately 88% seen once. Material: peripheral blood. Every receptor here comes from a man aged 70-80 years with acute or convalescent COVID-19.

This clone was found once. The rearrangement links TRBV7-2 to TRBJ1-6; TRBD1 matches at 9 bases. Trimming removed 4 bases from V and 9 bases from J; junction bases left unmatched: 7. Germline lookup yields CDR1 SGHTA and CDR2 FQGNSA. This CDR3 is 15 amino acids long. Written as DNA, the CDR3 is TGTGCCAGCAGCTCGGGACAGGGTGTTAGTTCACCCCTCCACTTT. Its translation is CASSSGQGVSSPLHF.

The chain joins TRBV6-4 to TRBJ1-5; D might be TRBD1 (6 bases). Trimming stripped 6 bases from V and 1 base from J, with 16 bases between. CDR3 length: 16 residues. CDR1 is MRHNA and CDR2 is SNTAGT in the germline V gene. Written as DNA, the CDR3 is TGTGCCAGCAGGACGCGGACAGATGAAAGCAATCAGCCCCAGCATTTT. Its translation: CASRTRTDESNQPQHF.

This clone came up once. The V and J genes are TRBV9 and TRBJ1-1; D is uncertain. Trimming stripped 0 bases from V and 5 bases from J, with 11 bases between. The CDR3 sequence is 14 residues long. The V gene's germline CDR1 is SGDLS and CDR2 YYNGEE. The CDR3 bases are TGTGCCAGCAGCGTAGCTCTCGGACTTACTGAAGCTTTCTTT. Translation: CASSVALGLTEAFF.

Regarding this clone: The sample contains more than one DNA sequence encoding this CDR3. CDR3 amino acids: CASSPGTDYGYTF. The CDR3 DNA is TGTGCCAGCTCCCCCGGGACAGACTATGGCTACACCTTC. This sequence joins TRBV18 and TRBJ1-2; 7 bases agree with TRBD1. CDR3 size: 13 residues. Germline V lookup: CDR1 KGHSH, CDR2 LQKENI. With V trimmed by 6 bases and J by 3 bases, 4 bases remained unmatched.

V is TRBV6-2 or TRBV6-3 and J is TRBJ1-1; 8 nucleotides align to TRBD1. V lost 4 bases to trimming and J lost 4 bases; unmatched junction nucleotides: 8. Germline V gene lookup returns CDR1 MNHEY and CDR2 SVGEGT. The CDR3 consists of 15 residues. CDR3 in DNA: TGTGCCAGCAGTTTAAGGACAGGGATCGGCACTGAAGCTTTCTTT. Translation: CASSLRTGIGTEAFF.

The chain links TRBV28 to TRBJ1-3; TRBD1 matches 9 bases. Germline trimming cut 5 bases from V and 0 bases from J; bases unmatched to any gene: 8. The germline V gene encodes CDR1 MDHEN and CDR2 SYDVKM. This CDR3 spans 17 amino acids. Written as DNA, the CDR3 is TGTGCCAGCAGTCCAGGGGACAGGGCCGCCTCTGGAAACACCATATATTTT. Residues: CASSPGDRAASGNTIYF.

This clone was seen once. The chain couples TRBV7-2 to TRBJ1-6; TRBD1 is a possible D gene (5 bases). CDR1 is SGHTA and CDR2 is FQGNSA in the germline V gene. The CDR3 extends over 15 amino acids. With 5 bases removed from V and 7 bases from J, the gap between germline ends came to 15 bases. The CDR3 reads CASSPGTTINSPLHF. The CDR3 nucleotides read TGTGCCAGCAGCCCGGGGACTACTATAAATTCACCCCTCCACTTT.

This chain connects TRBV9 to TRBJ2-2; 9 bases fit TRBD2. The germline CDR1 and CDR2 sequences are SGDLS and YYNGEE. V dropped 4 bases and J dropped 4; count of bases not matched to a gene: 11. CDR3 size: 17 residues. In nucleotides, the CDR3 is TGTGCCAGCAGCCGCCAGGCGGGAGGGCCGGGCACCGGGGAGCTGTTTTTT. It encodes CASSRQAGGPGTGELFF.

In its sample, this clone was seen a few times. The chain uses TRBV3-1 (or the pseudogene TRBV3-2) and TRBJ1-2; TRBD1 might be the D (5 bases). Germline V gene sequence: CDR1 LGHDT, CDR2 YNNKEL (reference sequence). Trimming removed 0 bases at V and 9 bases at J, with 8 bases between. The CDR3 covers 12 residues. CDR3 coding DNA: TGTGCCAGCAGCCAAGATGACAGCCGCTACACCTTC. Its translation: CASSQDDSRYTF.

This clone turned up a few times. The chain joins TRBV28 to TRBJ1-4; D is unresolved. V lost 5 bases and J lost 12, with 13 bases in between. Germline V CDR1 and CDR2: MDHEN, SYDVKM. This CDR3 is 12 amino acids long. CDR3 DNA sequence: TGTGCCAGCAGTCCCCCTGTCGGGGAACTGTTTTTT. Translation gives CASSPPVGELFF. The variable domain in full, with the rest retrieved from reference TRBV28 and TRBJ1-4, is DVKVTQSSRYLVKRTGEKVFLECVQDMDHENMFWYRQDPGLGLRLIYFSYDVKMKEKGDIPEGYSVSREKKERFSLILESASTNQTSMYLCASSPPVGELFFGSGTQLSVL.

This chain joins TRBV27 and TRBJ2-1; possible D gene TRBD1, 6 bases. V dropped 7 bases and J dropped 1 base, with 14 bases sitting between them. This CDR3 spans 15 amino acids. CDR1 MNHEY and CDR2 SMNVEV come from the germline V gene (reference sequence). CDR3 in amino acids: CASTTTGLSYNEQFF. CDR3 DNA: TGTGCCAGCACCACGACAGGTCTTTCCTACAATGAGCAGTTCTTC.

This chain connects TRBV5-5 to TRBJ2-4, with 7 bases matching TRBD1. The V segment lost 0 bases and the J segment 7 bases; nucleotides outside the gene matches: 4. There are 14 residues in the CDR3. Looked up from germline, CDR1 is SGHKS and CDR2 is YYEKEE (reference sequence). The CDR3 nucleotides read TGTGCCAGCAGCTTGGAAGGGACAGACAACATTCAGTACTTC. It specifies CASSLEGTDNIQYF.

The chain employs TRBV7-2 and TRBJ1-1; a weak D match, TRBD1 (5 bases). The CDR3 is 15 residues long. Germline values: CDR1 SGHTA, CDR2 FQGNSA. V gave up 5 bases and J gave up 7 bases, with 20 bases separating them. DNA for the CDR3: TGTGCCAGCAGCCTCCGTACCCAGCAGGGTGGTGAAGCTTTCTTT. Encoded protein: CASSLRTQQGGEAFF.

This clone has a single count. The V and J genes are TRBV7-2 and TRBJ2-1; possibly TRBD1 for D (5 bases). Looked up from germline, CDR1 is SGHTA and CDR2 is FQGNSA. The CDR3 loop spans 15 amino acids. Trimming left V 1 base short and J 7 bases short, with 14 bases between. The CDR3 loop is CASSLVWGPGNEQFF. The DNA of the CDR3 is TGTGCCAGCAGCTTAGTCTGGGGCCCCGGTAATGAGCAGTTCTTC.

The chain employs TRBV28 and TRBJ1-5, with 7 positions matching TRBD1. The V gene's germline CDR1 is MDHEN and CDR2 SYDVKM. V trimming: 7 bases; J trimming: 3 bases; junction bases outside the gene matches: 9. The length of the CDR3 is 15 residues. CDR3 coding DNA: TGTGCCAGCAACTTCGACAGGGTATACAATCAGCCCCAGCATTTT. It is translated as CASNFDRVYNQPQHF.

This clone was seen just once. V gene TRBV6-5 combines with J gene TRBJ2-3; D uncertain. Per germline, CDR1 MNHEY and CDR2 SVGAGI. Trimming shortened V by 3 bases and J by 2 bases, and 12 bases separated the two germline ends. This CDR3 has 15 amino acids. The CDR3 DNA reads TGTGCCAGCAGTTATGGAGCCGGCTACACAGATACGCAGTATTTT. Translated, it gives CASSYGAGYTDTQYF.

The rearrangement links TRBV28 to TRBJ1-3; D is perhaps TRBD1 (5 bases). The CDR3 totals 14 residues. V lost 7 bases to trimming and J lost 1 base, with 11 bases between them. CDR1 and CDR2 (germline): MDHEN, SYDVKM. In DNA form, the CDR3 reads TGTGCCAGCATTCAATCAGGGTCTGGAAACACCATATATTTT. Its protein is CASIQSGSGNTIYF.

V gene TRBV14 combines with J gene TRBJ1-1; the D gene is possibly TRBD1 (6 bases). The CDR3 has 14 amino acids. V gave up 6 bases and J gave up 1 base, with 12 bases separating them. The germline CDR1 and CDR2 sequences are SGHDN and FVKESK. Here the CDR3 reads CASSHGTKNTEAFF. The CDR3 DNA sequence: TGTGCCAGCAGTCATGGGACAAAGAACACTGAAGCTTTCTTT.

The genes are TRBV30 and TRBJ2-7; no clear D gene. Germline V gene lookup returns CDR1 GTSNPN and CDR2 SVGIG (reference sequence). The CDR3 runs to 11 residues. Deletions cut 2 bases from V and 4 bases from J, with 6 bases between. The chain's CDR3 is CAWSRHYEQYF. CDR3 bases: TGTGCCTGGAGTCGACATTACGAGCAGTACTTC. The whole variable domain, filled in from reference TRBV30 and TRBJ2-7, reads SQTIHQWPATLVQPVGSPLSLECTVEGTSNPNLYWYRQAAGRGLQLLFYSVGIGQISSEVPQNLSASRPQDRQFILSSKKLLLSDSGFYLCAWSRHYEQYFGPGTRLTVT.

J is TRBJ1-5 and V is TRBV7-2; 7 nucleotides line up with TRBD1. CDR1 SGHTA and CDR2 FQGNSA come from the germline V gene. The CDR3 length is 15 residues. The ends lost 5 bases at V and 3 bases at J; junction bases unmatched: 7. CDR3 protein: CASSEGQALNQPQHF. The CDR3 nucleotides are TGTGCCAGCAGCGAAGGACAGGCCCTCAATCAGCCCCAGCATTTT.